Shown below are 19 T cell receptor beta chains from a single sample sequenced in a study of T cell responses to AZD1222 COVID-19 vaccine. Produced via immunoSEQ multiplex PCR; TCRdb's table is partial and in-frame only. The repertoire holds about 78,000 clones, with 85% to 90% as singletons. Specimen: peripheral blood, collected 28 days after the second AZD1222 dose. These receptors all come from an adult who received the AZD1222 COVID-19 vaccine.

The V gene is TRBV4-2, the J gene TRBJ1-1, with D perhaps TRBD1 (5 bases). Looked up from germline, CDR1 is LGHNA and CDR2 is YNFKEQ. The CDR3 covers 15 residues. The germline V and J ends were trimmed by 0 bases and 1 base, with 9 bases remaining between them. The CDR3 DNA sequence: TGTGCCAGCAGCCAAGATGAACAGGCGAACACTGAAGCTTTCTTT. This gives the protein CASSQDEQANTEAFF.

This chain uses TRBV6-5 with TRBJ1-6; possibly TRBD1 for D (6 bases). The V and J ends lost 6 bases and 9 bases respectively, with 18 bases between them. The length of the CDR3 is 15 residues. Germline lookup yields CDR1 MNHEY and CDR2 SVGAGI. CDR3 loop: CASRPRGGPSSPLHF. CDR3 DNA: TGTGCCAGCAGACCCCGGGGGGGGCCATCTTCACCCCTCCACTTT.

V gene TRBV20-1 combines with J gene TRBJ2-1, with 11 bases that match TRBD2. V gave up 3 bases and J gave up 4 bases; unmatched junction bases: 20. The CDR3 totals 20 residues. Germline lookup yields CDR1 DFQATT and CDR2 SNEGSKA (reference sequence). Here the CDR3 DNA reads TGCAGTGCTAGTATTCAAGGTCTAGCGGGGGGTTCCTCGATGTACAATGAGCAGTTCTTC. Translation: CSASIQGLAGGSSMYNEQFF.

The chain couples TRBV7-2 to TRBJ2-2; 9 bases fit TRBD2. J lost 1 base, V lost 5 bases, and 2 bases had no gene match. The CDR3 has 15 residues. Germline V CDR1 and CDR2: SGHTA, FQGNSA. CDR3 region: CASSRSGGNTGELFF. The CDR3 region has the DNA TGTGCCAGCAGCCGTAGCGGGGGGAACACCGGGGAGCTGTTTTTT. Complete variable domain (other parts from reference TRBV7-2 and TRBJ2-2): GAGVSQSPSNKVTEKGKDVELRCDPISGHTALYWYRQSLGQGLEFLIYFQGNSAPDKSGLPSDRFSAERTGGSVSTLTIQRTQQEDSAVYLCASSRSGGNTGELFFGEGSRLTVL.

This chain connects TRBV5-1 to TRBJ2-7, with 11 bases matching TRBD2. This CDR3 has 18 amino acids. Germline V gives CDR1 SGHRS, CDR2 YFSETQ. J was trimmed by 1 base and V by 3 bases; bases with no gene match: 12. This CDR3 reads CASSSAVFRTSGSYEQYF. CDR3 nucleotides: TGCGCCAGCAGCTCGGCCGTCTTCAGGACTAGCGGGTCCTACGAGCAGTACTTC.

V and J are TRBV3-1 (or the pseudogene TRBV3-2) and TRBJ2-3; 7 bases agree with TRBD1. The CDR3 is made up of 12 amino acids. Germline CDR1 LGHDT, CDR2 YNNKEL (reference sequence). The junction had 5 bases not matched to a gene; V was cut back by 3 bases and J by 11 bases. The CDR3: CASSQVRDRQYF. The CDR3 DNA follows: TGTGCCAGCAGCCAGGTTAGGGACAGGCAGTATTTT.

The chain carries TRBV11-2 and TRBJ2-7, with D perhaps being TRBD1 or TRBD2 (5 bases each). The CDR3 totals 16 residues. V lost 1 base and J 0 bases, leaving 13 bases between the germline ends. Germline V CDR1 and CDR2: SGHAT, FQNNGV. The CDR3, as DNA: TGTGCCAGCAGCTTAGTGGGGACCCCTAGCTCCTACGAGCAGTACTTC. It translates to CASSLVGTPSSYEQYF. The full variable domain, rest sourced from reference TRBV11-2 and TRBJ2-7, is EAGVAQSPRYKIIEKRQSVAFWCNPISGHATLYWYQQILGQGPKLLIQFQNNGVVDDSQLPKDRFSAERLKGVDSTLKIQPAKLEDSAVYLCASSLVGTPSSYEQYFGPGTRLTVT.

V gene TRBV3-1 (or the pseudogene TRBV3-2) combines with J gene TRBJ2-3; 15 positions agree with TRBD2. In germline, CDR1 is LGHDT, CDR2 YNNKEL (reference sequence). Trimming took 1 base from V and 6 from J; bases not matched to a gene: 5. This CDR3 contains 17 residues. In DNA form, the CDR3 reads TGTGCCAGCAGCCAAGGCAGGACTAGCGGGGGGGCGGATACGCAGTATTTT. It translates to CASSQGRTSGGADTQYF.

This rearrangement joins TRBV19 to TRBJ2-1; D is unresolved. The V gene's germline CDR1 is LNHDA and CDR2 SQIVND (reference sequence). V lost 2 bases and J 4 bases, leaving 3 bases between the germline ends. The CDR3 is 12 amino acids. CDR3 protein: CASSITYNEQFF. In DNA form, the CDR3 reads TGTGCCAGTAGTATAACATACAATGAGCAGTTCTTC.

The DNA of the CDR3 is TGTGCCAGCCGAAATGGGGAGACCCAGTACTTC. Translated, it gives CASRNGETQYF. The rearrangement links TRBV12-3 or TRBV12-4 to TRBJ2-5, with unresolved D. Trimming took 8 bases from V and 5 from J, leaving 9 bases between them. The length of the CDR3 is 11 residues.

The rearrangement joins TRBV30 to TRBJ1-5; D unclear. V was cut by 0 bases and J by 1 base, with 7 bases left in between. In germline, CDR1 is GTSNPN, CDR2 SVGIG (reference sequence). The CDR3 loop spans 14 amino acids. CDR3 bases: TGTGCCTGGAGTGTGGGAGGGAGCAATCAGCCCCAGCATTTT. Its protein is CAWSVGGSNQPQHF.

The V call is TRBV29-1, the J call TRBJ2-7; 9 bases line up with TRBD1. Germline CDR1 is SQVTM and CDR2 is ANQGSEA. J was trimmed by 2 bases and V by 4 bases; bases with no gene match: 6. This CDR3 region has 14 residues. CDR3 nucleotide sequence: TGCAGCGTTGGGCGGGACAGGGCCACCTACGAGCAGTACTTC. Protein: CSVGRDRATYEQYF.

V is TRBV19 and J is TRBJ2-5; the match to TRBD1 covers 9 bases. The germline V gene encodes CDR1 LNHDA and CDR2 SQIVND (reference sequence). Trimming at V came to 6 bases and at J to 5 bases, leaving 7 bases not matched to a gene. The CDR3 is 14 residues long. The CDR3 spells CASRNTGGGETQYF. CDR3 sequence (DNA): TGTGCCAGTAGGAACACAGGGGGCGGGGAGACCCAGTACTTC.

The chain couples TRBV2 to TRBJ1-2; 8 positions agree with TRBD1. The CDR3 consists of 14 residues. The germline gives CDR1 SNHLY, CDR2 FYNNEI. V shed 7 bases, J shed 1 base, and the junction held 5 bases outside the gene matches. CDR3 sequence reads: CASTQGAVNYGYTF. The DNA of the CDR3 is TGTGCCAGCACTCAGGGGGCGGTTAACTATGGCTACACCTTC.

This rearrangement joins TRBV4-2 to TRBJ2-5; perhaps D is TRBD1 or TRBD2 (5 bases each). This CDR3 spans 15 amino acids. The V gene's germline CDR1 is LGHNA and CDR2 YNFKEQ. Trimming cost V 1 base and J 4 bases, with 13 bases left between them. CDR3 nucleotide sequence: TGTGCCAGCAGCCAAGGAGGGGTAGTTGGAGAGACCCAGTACTTC. It encodes CASSQGGVVGETQYF.

This chain uses TRBV10-3 with TRBJ1-2; no definite D call. CDR1 and CDR2 (germline): ENHRY, SYGVKD. Trimming stripped 2 bases from V and 3 bases from J, with 13 bases between. The CDR3 contains 15 residues. The CDR3 loop is CAISELGQEYYGYTF. In nucleotides, the CDR3 is TGTGCCATCAGTGAGCTTGGTCAGGAGTACTATGGCTACACCTTC.

The chain has TRBV2 and TRBJ2-4; 7 bases are shared with TRBD2. Losses at the gene ends were 7 bases for V and 0 bases for J; bases not matched to a gene: 9. Germline CDR1 is SNHLY and CDR2 is FYNNEI. This CDR3 is 16 amino acids long. CDR3 DNA sequence: TGTGCCAGCACCCGTGGGGACTACTTAGCCAAAAACATTCAGTACTTC. This sequence encodes CASTRGDYLAKNIQYF.

This chain uses TRBV18 with TRBJ1-6; a weak D match, TRBD1 (6 bases). The V gene lost 3 bases and the J gene lost 8 bases, with 14 bases spanning the gap. The CDR3 length is 15 residues. The germline gives CDR1 KGHSH, CDR2 LQKENI. The DNA for the CDR3 is TGTGCCAGCTCACCTGAAGAGGGGGGACATTCACCCCTCCACTTT. Residues: CASSPEEGGHSPLHF.

The rearrangement links TRBV30 to TRBJ1-5, with D unresolved. The germline V gene encodes CDR1 GTSNPN and CDR2 SVGIG (reference sequence). The CDR3 loop spans 13 amino acids. V was trimmed by 5 bases and J by 6 bases, leaving 14 bases between them. The CDR3 is CAWALDGSQPQHF. CDR3 in DNA: TGTGCCTGGGCCCTCGATGGTAGTCAGCCCCAGCATTTT.